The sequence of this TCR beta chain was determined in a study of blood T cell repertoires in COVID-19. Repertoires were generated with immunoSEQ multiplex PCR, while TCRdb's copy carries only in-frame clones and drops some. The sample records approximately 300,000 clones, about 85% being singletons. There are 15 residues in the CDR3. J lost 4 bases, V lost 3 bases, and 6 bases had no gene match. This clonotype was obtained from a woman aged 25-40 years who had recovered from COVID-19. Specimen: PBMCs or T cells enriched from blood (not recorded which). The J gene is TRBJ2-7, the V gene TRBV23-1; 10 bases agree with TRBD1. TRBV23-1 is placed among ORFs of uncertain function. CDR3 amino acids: CASSHPTGGNYEQYF. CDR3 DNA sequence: TGCGCCAGCAGTCACCCGACAGGGGGCAATTACGAGCAGTACTTC.